This T cell receptor (beta chain) appears in the sequencing data of a study of blood T cell repertoires in COVID-19. Study background: The samples span acute and convalescent COVID-19 from the United States, Italy and Spain. The cDNA or gDNA used as material had been derived from T cells, B-cell-depleted T cells, or PBMCs.

Methods used by the authors: Amplification of reference gene primers provided the estimated nucleated cell counts. Data came from immunoSEQ multiplex PCR; TCRdb stores just in-frame clones and leaves some out. The V and J calls and the clone size are those of that table, but D and trimming were determined from the DNA. The table lists more than 300,000 clones, about 89% of them singletons. The CDR3 loop spans 13 amino acids. V was shortened by 6 bases and J by 3 bases, with 9 bases between the two germline ends. This TCR was recovered from a man aged 18 to 30 who had recovered from COVID-19. The specimen sequenced was peripheral blood. The chain combines TRBV12-3 or TRBV12-4 with TRBJ1-3; weak D call: TRBD1 (6 bases). Here the CDR3 reads CASSGTLGNTIYF. In DNA, the CDR3 is TGTGCCAGCAGCGGGACACTTGGAAACACCATATATTTT.